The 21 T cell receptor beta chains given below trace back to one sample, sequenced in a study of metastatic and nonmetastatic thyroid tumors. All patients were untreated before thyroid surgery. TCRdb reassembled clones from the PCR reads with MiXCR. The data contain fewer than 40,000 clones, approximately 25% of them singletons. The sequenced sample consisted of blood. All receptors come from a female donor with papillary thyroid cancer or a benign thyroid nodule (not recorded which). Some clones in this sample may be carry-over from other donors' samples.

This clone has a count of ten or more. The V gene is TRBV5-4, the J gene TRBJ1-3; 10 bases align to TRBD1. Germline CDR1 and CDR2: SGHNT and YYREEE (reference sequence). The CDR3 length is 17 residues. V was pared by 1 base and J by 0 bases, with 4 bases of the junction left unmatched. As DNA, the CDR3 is TGTGCCAGCAGCTTGAGGACAGGGGGGTTCTCTGGAAACACCATATATTTT. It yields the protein CASSLRTGGFSGNTIYF.

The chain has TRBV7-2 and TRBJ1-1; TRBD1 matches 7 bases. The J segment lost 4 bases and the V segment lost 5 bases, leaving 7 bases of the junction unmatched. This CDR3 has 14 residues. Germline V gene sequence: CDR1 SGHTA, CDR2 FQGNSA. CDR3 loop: CASSPVQGSTEAFF. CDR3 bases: TGTGCCAGCAGCCCAGTACAGGGGAGCACTGAAGCTTTCTTT.

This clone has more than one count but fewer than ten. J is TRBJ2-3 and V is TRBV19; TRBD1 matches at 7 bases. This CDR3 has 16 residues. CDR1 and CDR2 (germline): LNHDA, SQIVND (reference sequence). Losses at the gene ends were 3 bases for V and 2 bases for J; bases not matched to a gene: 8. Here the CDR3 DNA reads TGTGCCAGTAGTATTCCTGTGACAGGGATCACAGATACGCAGTATTTT. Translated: CASSIPVTGITDTQYF.

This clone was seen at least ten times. CDR3 DNA: TGTGCCAGCAGCCCGGGACTAGCGGGAAAGGGAGAGACCCAGTACTTC. This gives the protein CASSPGLAGKGETQYF. V is TRBV7-9 and J is TRBJ2-5; TRBD2 agrees at 13 bases. This CDR3 contains 16 residues. Unmatched junction bases numbered 7, after V lost 5 bases and J lost 4 bases. CDR1 SEHNR and CDR2 FQNEAQ come from the germline V gene (reference sequence).

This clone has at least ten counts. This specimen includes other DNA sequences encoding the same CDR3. CDR3 residues: CASSLRSQETQYF. In DNA, the CDR3 is TGTGCCAGCAGTTTGCGGTCACAAGAGACCCAGTACTTC. The rearrangement uses TRBV12-3 or TRBV12-4 and TRBJ2-5; no clear D gene. Trimming removed 3 bases at V and 2 bases at J, with 7 bases between. The CDR3 is 13 residues long.

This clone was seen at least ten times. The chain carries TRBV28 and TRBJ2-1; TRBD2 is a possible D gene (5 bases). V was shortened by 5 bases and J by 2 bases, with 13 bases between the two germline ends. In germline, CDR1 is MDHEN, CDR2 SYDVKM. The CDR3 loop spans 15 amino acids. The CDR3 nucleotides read TGTGCCAGCAGTGAGCGGCTAGGTGCCTACAATGAGCAGTTCTTC. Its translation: CASSERLGAYNEQFF.

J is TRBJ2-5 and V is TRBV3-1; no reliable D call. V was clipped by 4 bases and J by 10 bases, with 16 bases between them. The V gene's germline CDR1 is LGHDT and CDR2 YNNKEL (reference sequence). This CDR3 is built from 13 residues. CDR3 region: CASSPIIQEYQYF. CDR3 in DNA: TGTGCCAGCAGCCCAATCATACAAGAGTACCAGTACTTC.

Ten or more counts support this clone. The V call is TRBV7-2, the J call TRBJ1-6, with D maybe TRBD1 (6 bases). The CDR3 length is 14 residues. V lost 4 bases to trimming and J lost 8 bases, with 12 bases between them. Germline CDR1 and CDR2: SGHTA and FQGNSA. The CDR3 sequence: CASSSAGAYSPLHF. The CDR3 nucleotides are TGTGCCAGCAGCTCAGCGGGGGCTTATTCACCCCTCCACTTT.

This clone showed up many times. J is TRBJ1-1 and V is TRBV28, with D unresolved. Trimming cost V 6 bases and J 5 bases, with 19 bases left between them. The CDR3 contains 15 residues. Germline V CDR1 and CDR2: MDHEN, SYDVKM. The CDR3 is CASSLLPLAGTEAFF. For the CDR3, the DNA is TGTGCCAGCAGCCTTTTACCGCTGGCCGGAACTGAAGCTTTCTTT.

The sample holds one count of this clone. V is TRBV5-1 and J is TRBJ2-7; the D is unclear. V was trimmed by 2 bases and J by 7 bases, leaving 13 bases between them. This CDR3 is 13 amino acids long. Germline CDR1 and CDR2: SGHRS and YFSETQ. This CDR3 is CASSFGRKEEQYF. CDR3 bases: TGCGCCAGCAGCTTTGGCCGTAAGGAGGAGCAGTACTTC.

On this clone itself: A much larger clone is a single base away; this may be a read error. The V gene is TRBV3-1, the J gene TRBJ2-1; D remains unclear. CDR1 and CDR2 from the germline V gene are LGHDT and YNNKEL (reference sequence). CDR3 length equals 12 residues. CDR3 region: CTSSPSRNEQFF. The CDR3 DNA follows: TGTACCAGCAGCCCCAGTAGGAATGAGCAGTTCTTC.

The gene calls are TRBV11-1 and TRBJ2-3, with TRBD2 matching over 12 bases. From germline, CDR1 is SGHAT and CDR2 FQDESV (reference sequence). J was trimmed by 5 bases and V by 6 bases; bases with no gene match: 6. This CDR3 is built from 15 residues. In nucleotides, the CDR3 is TGTGCCAGCAGTAGGACTAGCGGGAACGTAGATACGCAGTATTTT. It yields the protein CASSRTSGNVDTQYF.

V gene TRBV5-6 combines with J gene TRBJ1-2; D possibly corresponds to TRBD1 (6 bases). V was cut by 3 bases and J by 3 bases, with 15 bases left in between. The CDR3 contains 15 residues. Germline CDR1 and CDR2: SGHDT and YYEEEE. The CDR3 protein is CASSYGQSQHYGYTF. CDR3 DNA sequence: TGTGCCAGCAGCTATGGACAGAGCCAGCACTATGGCTACACCTTC.

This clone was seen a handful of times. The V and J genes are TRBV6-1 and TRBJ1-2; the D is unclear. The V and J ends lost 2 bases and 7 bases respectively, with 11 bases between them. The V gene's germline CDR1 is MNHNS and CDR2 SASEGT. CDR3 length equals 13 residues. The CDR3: CASSERLVGGYTF. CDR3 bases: TGTGCCAGCAGTGAAAGGTTAGTCGGTGGCTACACCTTC.

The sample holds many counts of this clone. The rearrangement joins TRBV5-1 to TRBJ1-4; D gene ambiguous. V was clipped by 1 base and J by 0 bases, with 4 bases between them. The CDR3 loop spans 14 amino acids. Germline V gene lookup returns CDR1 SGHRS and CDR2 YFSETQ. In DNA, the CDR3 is TGCGCCAGCAGCTTGACGGCAACTAATGAAAAACTGTTTTTT. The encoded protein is CASSLTATNEKLFF.

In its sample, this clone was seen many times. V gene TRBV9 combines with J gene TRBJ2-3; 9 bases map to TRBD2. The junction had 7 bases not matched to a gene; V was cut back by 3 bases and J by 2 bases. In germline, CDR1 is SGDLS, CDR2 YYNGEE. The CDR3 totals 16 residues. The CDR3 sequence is CASSGTSGFSTDTQYF. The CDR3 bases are TGTGCCAGCAGCGGTACTAGCGGGTTTTCCACAGATACGCAGTATTTT.

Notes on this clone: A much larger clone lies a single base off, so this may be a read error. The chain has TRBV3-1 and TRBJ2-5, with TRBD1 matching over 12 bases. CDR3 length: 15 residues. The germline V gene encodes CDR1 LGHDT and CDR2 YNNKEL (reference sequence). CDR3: CASSGRDRGQENQYF. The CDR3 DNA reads TGTGCCAGCAGCGGCCGGGACAGGGGGCAAGAGAACCAGTACTTC.

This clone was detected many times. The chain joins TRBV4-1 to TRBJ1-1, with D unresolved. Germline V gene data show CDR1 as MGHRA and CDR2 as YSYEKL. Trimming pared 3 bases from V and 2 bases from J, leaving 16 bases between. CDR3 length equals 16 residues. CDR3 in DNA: TGCGCCAGCAGCCACGCGACCTTAAGGAGTAACACTGAAGCTTTCTTT. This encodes CASSHATLRSNTEAFF.

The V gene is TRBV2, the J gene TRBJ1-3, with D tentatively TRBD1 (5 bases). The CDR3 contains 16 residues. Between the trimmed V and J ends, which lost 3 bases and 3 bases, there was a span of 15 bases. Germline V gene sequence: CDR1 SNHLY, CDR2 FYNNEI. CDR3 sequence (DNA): TGTGCCAGCAGTGAGCGGGGGGGAGGTCTTGGAAACACCATATATTTT. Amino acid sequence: CASSERGGGLGNTIYF.

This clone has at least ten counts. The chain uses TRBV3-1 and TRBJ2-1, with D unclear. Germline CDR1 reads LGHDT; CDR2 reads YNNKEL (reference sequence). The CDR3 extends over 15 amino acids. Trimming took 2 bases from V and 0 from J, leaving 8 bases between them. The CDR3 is CASSQLVSSYNEQFF. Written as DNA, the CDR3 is TGTGCCAGCAGCCAATTAGTAAGCTCCTACAATGAGCAGTTCTTC.

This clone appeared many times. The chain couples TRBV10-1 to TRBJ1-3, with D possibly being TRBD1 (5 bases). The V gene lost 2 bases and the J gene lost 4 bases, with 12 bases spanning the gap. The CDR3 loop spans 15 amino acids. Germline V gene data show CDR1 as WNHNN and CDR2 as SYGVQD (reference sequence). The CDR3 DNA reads TGCGCCAGCAGTGAGATCGGGGCAGGGGGAAACACCATATATTTT. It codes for CASSEIGAGGNTIYF.